This T cell receptor (beta chain) emerged from a study of shared clonotypes between healthy human individuals. CDR1 is GTSNPN, CDR2 SVGIG, per germline (reference sequence). The CDR3 consists of 14 residues. J lost 6 bases, V lost 0 bases, and 5 bases had no gene match. Every subset's genomic DNA went evenly onto several immunoSEQ plates. Assay used: immunoSEQ multiplex PCR; TCRdb lists only in-frame clones, some missing. Counted here are some 2.4 million clones, under 95% occurring once; the ten biggest clones make up around 0.4%. V usage is TRBV30 and J usage is TRBJ2-1, with TRBD1 matching 7 bases. The source is a man between 18 and 29 years old in good health. Some clones in this sample may be carry-over from other donors' samples. The sequencing sample was made of naive CD4+ T cells from PBMCs. Noted subset: CD45RA+ positively selected. DNA of the CDR3: TGTGCCTGGAGTGTAGGGCAGGGGGTCAATGAGCAGTTCTTC. Residues: CAWSVGQGVNEQFF.